This is a list of T cell receptor beta chains from one sample in a study of shared clonotypes between healthy human individuals. Data came from immunoSEQ multiplex PCR; TCRdb stores just in-frame clones and leaves some out. The sample holds more than 600,000 clones, roughly nine tenths seen once. Sequenced: naive CD8+ T cells sorted from blood. Receptors were obtained from a man younger than 40 in good health. CDR3s leave out the opening cysteine and the closing phenylalanine or tryptophan. Where a row states a size, it is once, few, many or the class of an expanded clone; other rows omit it.

j_call v_call clone_size cdr3_aa
TRBJ2-7 TRBV2 - ASTGTGSSYEQY
TRBJ1-4 TRBV28 - ASSLHGSLATNEKLF
TRBJ1-2 TRBV10-2 - AVRQSNYGYT
TRBJ2-7 TRBV4-1 - ASSQDIQVGLEQY
TRBJ2-1 TRBV6-6 - ASSYSEGIVNEQF
TRBJ2-5 TRBV12-5 - ASGLGVLEETQY
TRBJ2-2 TRBV7-6 - ASSTGQGVISGELF
TRBJ1-2 TRBV27 - ASSKAAAYGYT
TRBJ1-1 TRBV7-6 - ASSLAAENTEAF
TRBJ1-4 TRBV5-4 - ASSSSGGGEEKLF
TRBJ2-1 TRBV7-8 once ASSLALAGGNEQF
TRBJ2-2 TRBV7-9 - ASSLDVAGELF
TRBJ2-1 TRBV9 - ASSGGPRDGRIREQF
TRBJ2-7 TRBV28 - ASSPPLRGGHEQY
TRBJ1-2 TRBV5-4 - ASSLRDSYGYT
TRBJ1-1 TRBV27 - ASSLSSPNTEAF
TRBJ2-7 TRBV27 - ASRLQVTYEQY
TRBJ2-7 TRBV5-1 - ASSFGISYEQY
TRBJ1-1 TRBV4-1 - ASSLEDSQNTEAF
TRBJ1-3 TRBV10-3 - AISDLGNRTIY
TRBJ2-1 TRBV7-9 - ASSSGTSGSSYNEQF
TRBJ2-3 TRBV30 once AWQEGDTDTQY
TRBJ1-2 TRBV7-2 - ASSPSRGYGYT
TRBJ2-7 TRBV4-1 - ASRATGSYEQY
TRBJ2-3 TRBV7-9 - ASSLVQSNTQY
TRBJ2-1 TRBV5-4 - ASSPRGQGSNEQF
TRBJ2-3 TRBV11-2 - ASSLGVGSSQY
TRBJ2-3 TRBV7-9 - ASSPRGTEEVRDTQY
TRBJ2-1 TRBV2 - ARDPTESSYNEQF
TRBJ2-3 TRBV9 - ASSVDVADTQY
TRBJ2-1 TRBV19 - ASSMYQYNEQF
TRBJ1-2 TRBV7-9 - ASSRQGAFGYT
TRBJ2-1 TRBV6-5 few ASSILADNEQF
TRBJ2-7 TRBV11-2 - ASSLGSGLTYEQY
TRBJ2-2 TRBV18 - ASSRGTDQMAGELF
TRBJ2-1 TRBV9 - ASAEPPWNEQF
TRBJ2-2 TRBV25-1 - ASSDYNPGLAGRGELF
TRBJ1-4 TRBV7-9 - ASSPRGKEKEKLF
TRBJ2-1 TRBV12-5 - ASGFGDRRSEQF
TRBJ2-6 TRBV18 - ASSPRAKASGTGANVLT
TRBJ2-2 TRBV7-9 - ASSTGGLGDTGELF
TRBJ2-1 TRBV11-3 - ASSLGPSRGQGVFNEQF
TRBJ2-7 TRBV27 - ASSIGTSGRRSEQY
TRBJ2-1 TRBV11-2 once ASSFPREGSYNEQF
TRBJ2-7 TRBV7-9 once ASSPLPGYEQY
TRBJ2-7 TRBV27 - ASSYDSSYEQY
TRBJ1-4 TRBV19 - ASSPPGQGTEKLF
TRBJ2-7 TRBV5-1 few ASSPGTGSHEQY
TRBJ2-1 TRBV15 - AASDRVAAGGYNEQF
TRBJ2-7 TRBV6-1 - ASRVGGEEQY
TRBJ2-7 TRBV27 - ASSLLGGEDEQY
TRBJ2-5 TRBV2 - ASSGSIAGHQETQY
TRBJ2-1 TRBV29-1 - SVGNNKQF
TRBJ2-1 TRBV5-1 once ASSRNRGRYDEQF
TRBJ1-2 TRBV6-6 - ASSYSSGYYGYT